This T cell receptor beta chain was recorded in a study of PD-1 blockade in classical Hodgkin lymphoma. Some clones are missing from TCRdb's copy, which holds only in-frame ones; the method was immunoSEQ multiplex PCR. This repertoire shows around 91,000 clones, roughly 76% found once; its top ten account for roughly 16%. Every one of the patients relapsed after autologous stem cell transplantation (brentuximab vedotin exposure was variable). There are 14 residues in the CDR3. Germline CDR1 MDHEN, CDR2 SYDVKM. V was trimmed by 3 bases and J by 8 bases, leaving 16 bases between them. Here the sequenced sample was peripheral blood mononuclear cells (PBMCs), taken before the second cycle of nivolumab. This receptor was identified in a human donor with classical Hodgkin lymphoma. V is TRBV28 and J is TRBJ1-2, with unresolved D. The CDR3 region is CASSFWVAVRGYTF. The CDR3 DNA sequence: TGTGCCAGCAGTTTCTGGGTGGCTGTACGCGGCTACACCTTC.